Shown below are 23 T cell receptor beta chains from a single sample sequenced in a study of blood T cell repertoires in COVID-19. Data came from immunoSEQ multiplex PCR; TCRdb stores just in-frame clones and leaves some out. The sample consists of about 150,000 clones, roughly 90% of them appearing once. The material sequenced was PBMCs or T cells enriched from blood (not recorded which). These receptors were taken from a woman in her 30s with acute COVID-19.

This sequence joins TRBV28 and TRBJ2-3, with 8 positions matching TRBD2. The CDR3 covers 16 residues. Germline V gene sequence: CDR1 MDHEN, CDR2 SYDVKM. V shed 5 bases, J shed 4 bases, and the junction held 11 bases outside the gene matches. The CDR3 sequence is CASSGLGLAVADTQYF. The CDR3 nucleotides are TGTGCCAGCAGTGGCCTTGGACTAGCTGTAGCAGATACGCAGTATTTT. Drawing the rest from reference TRBV28 and TRBJ2-3, the complete variable domain is DVKVTQSSRYLVKRTGEKVFLECVQDMDHENMFWYRQDPGLGLRLIYFSYDVKMKEKGDIPEGYSVSREKKERFSLILESASTNQTSMYLCASSGLGLAVADTQYFGPGTRLTVL.

The rearrangement uses TRBV29-1 and TRBJ2-1, with a possible D match to TRBD2 (6 bases). V shed 3 bases and J shed 2 bases, with 11 bases lying between them. This CDR3 region has 14 residues. Germline lookup yields CDR1 SQVTM and CDR2 ANQGSEA. The DNA of the CDR3 is TGCAGCGTTGAGGGGTGGGAGGCCTACAATGAGCAGTTCTTC. It yields the protein CSVEGWEAYNEQFF.

The V gene is TRBV3-1 (or the pseudogene TRBV3-2), the J gene TRBJ2-1, with 7 bases identical to TRBD2. The junction had 11 bases not matched to a gene; V was cut back by 1 base and J by 2 bases. Germline CDR1 is LGHDT and CDR2 is YNNKEL (reference sequence). This CDR3 has 18 residues. CDR3 DNA sequence: TGTGCCAGCAGCCAAGGGTCTAGCTTCCGGGAGGCCTACAATGAGCAGTTCTTC. Protein: CASSQGSSFREAYNEQFF.

The chain joins TRBV7-2 to TRBJ2-5, with 9 bases identical to TRBD2. Germline CDR1 and CDR2: SGHTA and FQGNSA. The CDR3 extends over 13 amino acids. Trimming cost V 3 bases and J 4 bases; bases outside gene matches: 0. The CDR3 sequence is CASSLGLAETQYF. CDR3 in DNA: TGTGCCAGCAGCTTGGGACTAGCAGAGACCCAGTACTTC.

This chain uses TRBV5-1 with TRBJ1-1, with TRBD1 matching 7 bases. V shed 5 bases and J 1 base; nucleotides not matched to a gene: 5. The CDR3 is 14 amino acids. CDR1 and CDR2 from the germline V gene are SGHRS and YFSETQ. The CDR3 bases are TGCGCCAGCAGGGTCGGGACAGAGAACACTGAAGCTTTCTTT. Translating it yields CASRVGTENTEAFF.

This rearrangement joins TRBV10-3 to TRBJ2-5; D might be TRBD2 (6 bases). Per the germline V gene, CDR1 is ENHRY and CDR2 is SYGVKD. The CDR3 has 13 residues. Trimming stripped 4 bases from V and 5 bases from J, with 11 bases between. For the CDR3, the DNA is TGTGCCATCAGTGGCGGGGAGTTGGAGACCCAGTACTTC. Protein: CAISGGELETQYF.

The gene calls are TRBV18 and TRBJ1-5; no clear D. The CDR3 totals 14 residues. V lost 2 bases, J lost 5 bases, and 10 bases lay in between. Germline V gives CDR1 KGHSH, CDR2 LQKENI. CDR3 region: CASSPTGTDQPQHF. The CDR3 region has the DNA TGTGCCAGCTCACCAACGGGAACCGATCAGCCCCAGCATTTT. The full variable domain, rest sourced from reference TRBV18 and TRBJ1-5, is NAGVMQNPRHLVRRRGQEARLRCSPMKGHSHVYWYRQLPEEGLKFMVYLQKENIIDESGMPKERFSAEFPKEGPSILRIQQVVRGDSAAYFCASSPTGTDQPQHFGDGTRLSIL.

The CDR3 DNA is TGTGCCAGCAGCCCCGGGGACAGGCTTAATGAAAAACTGTTTTTT. Translating gives CASSPGDRLNEKLFF. The J gene is TRBJ1-4, the V gene TRBV6-5; 8 nucleotides line up with TRBD1. Trimming cost V 6 bases and J 4 bases; bases outside gene matches: 7. This CDR3 has 15 residues. Germline V lookup: CDR1 MNHEY, CDR2 SVGAGI.

The DNA of the CDR3 is TGTGCCAGCAGTTTATCCCTCGGGCTCGGGACAGGGGAATATGAGCAGTTCTTC. Amino acid sequence: CASSLSLGLGTGEYEQFF. The chain combines TRBV28 with TRBJ2-1, with 10 bases aligning to TRBD1. Germline CDR1 and CDR2: MDHEN and SYDVKM. There are 18 residues in the CDR3. Trimming at V came to 1 base and at J to 8 bases, leaving 14 bases not matched to a gene. Combining the CDR3 with reference TRBV28 and TRBJ2-1 gives the whole variable domain DVKVTQSSRYLVKRTGEKVFLECVQDMDHENMFWYRQDPGLGLRLIYFSYDVKMKEKGDIPEGYSVSREKKERFSLILESASTNQTSMYLCASSLSLGLGTGEYEQFFGPGTRLTVL.

This chain uses TRBV19 with TRBJ2-3; 7 bases are shared with TRBD2. The V segment lost 8 bases and the J segment 0 bases; nucleotides outside the gene matches: 5. The CDR3 extends over 14 amino acids. Looked up from germline, CDR1 is LNHDA and CDR2 is SQIVND (reference sequence). Written as DNA, the CDR3 is TGTGCCAGTTCTAGTAGCGGGAGCACAGATACGCAGTATTTT. This translates into CASSSSGSTDTQYF. Full variable domain (missing parts from reference TRBV19 and TRBJ2-3): DGGITQSPKYLFRKEGQNVTLSCEQNLNHDAMYWYRQDPGQGLRLIYYSQIVNDFQKGDIAEGYSVSREKKESFPLTVTSAQKNPTAFYLCASSSSGSTDTQYFGPGTRLTVL.

The chain employs TRBV3-1 (or the pseudogene TRBV3-2) and TRBJ2-7; D is possibly TRBD1 (6 bases). Germline V gene sequence: CDR1 LGHDT, CDR2 YNNKEL (reference sequence). CDR3 size: 16 residues. V gave up 4 bases and J gave up 2 bases, with 18 bases separating them. This CDR3 is CASSPQFMDSPYEQYF. In DNA form, the CDR3 reads TGTGCCAGCAGCCCACAATTTATGGACAGTCCCTACGAGCAGTACTTC.

The chain carries TRBV30 and TRBJ1-1; tentatively, D is TRBD1 (5 bases). CDR3 length: 12 amino acids. V dropped 6 bases and J dropped 1 base, with 9 bases sitting between them. Germline CDR1 is GTSNPN and CDR2 is SVGIG (reference sequence). CDR3 region: CACGGTNTEAFF. As DNA, the CDR3 is TGTGCCTGCGGGGGGACGAACACTGAAGCTTTCTTT.

This sequence joins TRBV25-1 and TRBJ2-7; D might be TRBD1 (6 bases). The germline V and J ends were trimmed by 6 bases and 1 base, with 10 bases remaining between them. In germline, CDR1 is MGHDK, CDR2 SYGVNS. CDR3 size: 13 residues. The CDR3 loop is CASRQGGSYEQYF. In nucleotides, the CDR3 is TGTGCCAGCAGACAGGGCGGGTCCTACGAGCAGTACTTC.

CDR3 in DNA: TGTGCCAGCAGCTTAGAGTACCAAGAGACCCAGTACTTC. It codes for CASSLEYQETQYF. The chain uses TRBV7-3 and TRBJ2-5; no firm D call. Germline CDR1 and CDR2: SGHTA and FQGTGA. There are 13 residues in the CDR3. The V and J ends lost 2 bases and 0 bases respectively, with 4 bases between them.

The CDR3 DNA sequence: TGTGCCAGTAGTCCTGGTAGACTAGCGGGACAAGAGACCCAGTACTTC. It translates to CASSPGRLAGQETQYF. The rearrangement uses TRBV19 and TRBJ2-5, with 11 bases lining up with TRBD2. Germline loops: CDR1 LNHDA, CDR2 SQIVND (reference sequence). This CDR3 has 16 amino acids. The ends lost 5 bases at V and 2 bases at J; junction bases unmatched: 7.

The V and J genes are TRBV6-4 and TRBJ2-3, with a weak D call TRBD2 (5 bases). The germline V gene has CDR1 MRHNA and CDR2 SNTAGT. Trimming removed 3 bases from V and 0 bases from J, with 19 bases in between. The CDR3 is 18 amino acids. The CDR3 region is CASSERPADSQSTDTQYF. Here the CDR3 DNA reads TGTGCCAGCAGTGAACGCCCAGCGGACTCACAAAGCACAGATACGCAGTATTTT.

The CDR3 sequence: CATNDGMDTEAFF. The CDR3 DNA follows: TGCGCCACCAACGACGGGATGGACACTGAAGCTTTCTTT. The chain joins TRBV5-1 to TRBJ1-1; D unresolved. CDR3 size: 13 residues. Trimming took 9 bases from V and 3 from J, leaving 15 bases between them. CDR1 is SGHRS, CDR2 YFSETQ, per germline. Combining the CDR3 with reference TRBV5-1 and TRBJ1-1 gives the whole variable domain KAGVTQTPRYLIKTRGQQVTLSCSPISGHRSVSWYQQTPGQGLQFLFEYFSETQRNKGNFPGRFSGRQFSNSRSEMNVSTLELGDSALYLCATNDGMDTEAFFGQGTRLTVV.

The gene calls are TRBV7-9 and TRBJ2-5; tentative D call: TRBD2 (6 bases). Per germline, CDR1 SEHNR and CDR2 FQNEAQ (reference sequence). The germline V and J ends were trimmed by 4 bases and 5 bases, with 14 bases remaining between them. The CDR3 length is 14 residues. The CDR3 reads CASSSSGAGETQYF. In DNA, the CDR3 is TGTGCCAGCAGCTCTTCGGGAGCTGGGGAGACCCAGTACTTC.

This clone was detected a few times. This chain connects TRBV5-4 to TRBJ2-1, with 10 nucleotides matching TRBD2. This CDR3 has 16 amino acids. CDR1 SGHNT and CDR2 YYREEE come from the germline V gene (reference sequence). V lost 3 bases, J lost 6 bases, and 9 bases stayed unmatched. The CDR3 DNA follows: TGTGCCAGCAGCTCCCCGGAAGCGGGAGGGCTCAATGAGCAGTTCTTC. This translates into CASSSPEAGGLNEQFF.

The chain recombines TRBV10-3 with TRBJ2-7, with D maybe TRBD2 (6 bases). CDR1 is ENHRY and CDR2 is SYGVKD in the germline V gene. The CDR3 consists of 15 residues. The V gene lost 5 bases and the J gene lost 1 base, with 15 bases spanning the gap. For the CDR3, the DNA is TGTGCCATCAGTTCCGGGACTTCGCTATCCTACGAGCAGTACTTC. This sequence encodes CAISSGTSLSYEQYF.

This chain's CDR3 is CASSLGRGYEQYF. The CDR3, as DNA: TGTGCCAGCAGTTTAGGGCGGGGTTACGAGCAGTACTTC. This chain connects TRBV28 to TRBJ2-7, with a possible D match to TRBD2 (6 bases). The CDR3 extends over 13 amino acids. Germline V gene sequence: CDR1 MDHEN, CDR2 SYDVKM. V dropped 2 bases and J dropped 4 bases, with 9 bases sitting between them.

The rearrangement joins TRBV6-5 to TRBJ2-7, with 14 bases fitting TRBD2. The V and J ends lost 6 bases and 5 bases, in that order; junction bases with no gene match: 6. The germline gives CDR1 MNHEY, CDR2 SVGAGI. The CDR3 is 15 residues long. In DNA, the CDR3 is TGTGCCAGCAGCGACGGGACTAGCGGGAGCAACGAGCAGTACTTC. Encoded protein: CASSDGTSGSNEQYF.

The chain employs TRBV5-4 and TRBJ2-7; 7 positions agree with TRBD1. CDR3 size: 14 residues. With 4 bases clipped from V and 3 bases from J, the junction kept 7 bases outside the gene matches. Germline loops: CDR1 SGHNT, CDR2 YYREEE (reference sequence). The CDR3 nucleotides are TGTGCCAGCAGCCCCGTAGGGGGCGACTACGAGCAGTACTTC. The encoded protein is CASSPVGGDYEQYF. Drawing the rest from reference TRBV5-4 and TRBJ2-7, the complete variable domain is ETGVTQSPTHLIKTRGQQVTLRCSSQSGHNTVSWYQQALGQGPQFIFQYYREEENGRGNFPPRFSGLQFPNYSSELNVNALELDDSALYLCASSPVGGDYEQYFGPGTRLTVT.